The clone carrying this T cell receptor (beta chain) was observed once. The authors distributed each subset's genomic DNA evenly over several immunoSEQ plates. Libraries were prepared by immunoSEQ multiplex PCR; TCRdb keeps only in-frame clonotypes and omits some of them. The sample holds some 2 million clones, about 95% seen once. The record originates from a study of shared clonotypes between healthy human individuals. The germline gives CDR1 SNHLY, CDR2 FYNNEI. The CDR3 runs 15 residues. Trimming removed 5 bases from V and 1 base from J; junction bases left unmatched: 7. Naive CD8 cells were CD45RO-negative, positively selected for CCR7, excluding terminally differentiated effector memory CD45RA+ cells.

The chain couples TRBV2 to TRBJ2-5, with TRBD2 matching 7 bases. The sequence came from a man younger than 30 in good health. Sequenced material: naive CD8+ T cells sorted from blood. The CDR3 protein is CASSTLSSGQETQYF. The DNA for the CDR3 is TGTGCCAGCAGTACCCTATCTAGCGGCCAAGAGACCCAGTACTTC.